The clone carrying this T cell receptor (beta chain) was counted at least ten times. The sample's time point: longitudinal time-point 2. Unsorted libraries were derived from 2 million PBMCs stored at -80 C. These data are taken from a study of neurological immune-mediated disorders. TCRdb reprocessed the 5' RACE reads via MiXCR and lists one record per CDR3 protein. The sample consists of about 60,000 distinct CDR3 sequences, roughly 9.8% of them appearing once. The sequenced sample consisted of PBMCs. The receptor's source is a man younger than 40 in good health.

Written as DNA, the CDR3 is TGCGCCAGCAGCACCGGGGGGAACTCCTACGAGCAGTACTTC. It codes for CASSTGGNSYEQYF. The chain links TRBV5-1 to TRBJ2-7, with TRBD2 identical over 7 bases. J gave up 0 bases and V 4 bases, and 4 bases lay outside the gene matches. There are 14 residues in the CDR3. The germline V gene has CDR1 SGHRS and CDR2 YFSETQ.